The 8 T cell receptor beta chains in this list originate from one sample, sequenced in a study of blood T cell repertoires in COVID-19 (dated by TCRdb to the early 2020s). Libraries came from the immunoSEQ multiplex PCR assay. The table comes from immuneACCESS by way of TCRdb, which keeps in-frame sequences with V and J called. Part of the clones is missing from these tables; in studies checked, under half for an unresolved V gene and the rest for unknown reasons. This sample holds around 27,000 clones; around 83% were observed only once. Of the sample, about 24% is held by the ten largest clones. Sequenced input: peripheral blood. The receptors originated from a human donor in a cohort sampled during active COVID-19.

This clone showed up just once. V and J are TRBV9 and TRBJ2-3; tentative D call: TRBD1 (7 bases). The CDR3 loop spans 15 amino acids. Germline CDR1 SGDLS, CDR2 YYNGEE. The V end was cut by 0 bases, the J end by 4 bases, with 12 bases between. The CDR3 sequence is CASSVVGGTADTQYF. The CDR3 DNA follows: TGTGCCAGCAGCGTAGTCGGCGGGACAGCAGATACGCAGTATTTT.

The chain carries TRBV18 and TRBJ2-1; D is uncertain. The CDR3 contains 13 residues. Trimming took 2 bases from V and 5 from J, leaving 7 bases between them. CDR1 and CDR2 (germline): KGHSH, LQKENI. CDR3 in DNA: TGTGCCAGCTCACCAAGTTCAGACAATGAGCAGTTCTTC. Translation gives CASSPSSDNEQFF.

The rearrangement joins TRBV7-9 to TRBJ1-6; possibly TRBD1 for D (5 bases). The CDR3 is 18 residues long. CDR1 and CDR2 (germline): SEHNR, FQNEAQ (reference sequence). V was pared by 5 bases and J by 3 bases, with 20 bases between. Here the CDR3 reads CASSPNLVGASYNSPLHF. The CDR3 nucleotides read TGTGCCAGCAGCCCCAACCTCGTTGGGGCTAGCTATAATTCACCCCTCCACTTT.

The genes are TRBV12-5 and TRBJ2-3; D ambiguous. Germline lookup yields CDR1 LGHNT and CDR2 FRNRAP. V lost 7 bases, J lost 5 bases, and 10 bases lay in between. This CDR3 has 12 residues. CDR3: CASAHYGDTQYF. DNA of the CDR3: TGTGCTAGTGCCCACTATGGAGATACGCAGTATTTT.

This clone appeared a few times. This rearrangement joins TRBV10-3 to TRBJ2-1; D perhaps matches TRBD2 (7 bases). Between the trimmed V and J ends, which lost 7 bases and 6 bases, there was a span of 13 bases. Germline values: CDR1 ENHRY, CDR2 SYGVKD. The CDR3 is 13 residues long. CDR3 amino acids: CAIMREGGNEQFF. The CDR3 DNA reads TGTGCCATCATGAGGGAGGGGGGCAATGAGCAGTTCTTC.

The chain uses TRBV24-1 and TRBJ2-5; 8 bases match TRBD2. Germline assignment: CDR1 KGHDR and CDR2 SFDVKD. The junction had 14 bases not matched to a gene; V was cut back by 4 bases and J by 5 bases. This CDR3 has 17 amino acids. CDR3 bases: TGTGCCACCAGTGACCCCCGAGCGGGGGAGGGATGGGAGACCCAGTACTTC. Protein product: CATSDPRAGEGWETQYF.

This clone has just a few counts. The chain uses TRBV25-1 and TRBJ2-7; 9 nucleotides match TRBD2. Germline CDR1 is MGHDK and CDR2 is SYGVNS. V was pared by 2 bases and J by 4 bases, with 6 bases of the junction left unmatched. CDR3 length equals 15 residues. CDR3: CASSEKTSGTYEQYF. CDR3 DNA: TGTGCCAGCAGTGAAAAGACTAGCGGTACATACGAGCAGTACTTC.

The V and J genes are TRBV19 and TRBJ1-2, with D unresolved. Trimming left V 3 bases short and J 3 bases short, with 8 bases between. The V gene's germline CDR1 is LNHDA and CDR2 SQIVND (reference sequence). The CDR3 runs 13 residues. CDR3 region: CASSIPGYYGYTF. CDR3 DNA: TGTGCCAGTAGTATCCCAGGCTACTATGGCTACACCTTC.